This T cell receptor beta chain was captured by sequencing in a study of PD-1 blockade in classical Hodgkin lymphoma. Study summary: A 3 mg/kg intravenous dose of nivolumab was received by patients every 2 weeks.

Data came from immunoSEQ multiplex PCR; TCRdb stores just in-frame clones and leaves some out. The sample lists 110,000 or so clones, around nine tenths occurring once. The time point denotes: cycle 4 day 1 (C4D1), after more than 5 weeks of nivolumab. Brentuximab vedotin exposure varied, and every patient relapsed after autologous stem cell transplantation. After removal of 0 bases from V and 7 bases from J, the junction contained 9 bases not matched to a gene. Germline V gives CDR1 MGHRA, CDR2 YSYEKL. CDR3 length: 16 residues. This chain joins TRBV4-1 and TRBJ1-5; 7 bases agree with TRBD1. The clonotype originates from a human donor with classical Hodgkin lymphoma. This specimen consisted of peripheral blood mononuclear cells (PBMCs), obtained before the fourth cycle of nivolumab. The CDR3 sequence: CASSQEGQGVGQPQHF. In DNA, the CDR3 is TGCGCCAGCAGCCAAGAGGGGCAGGGGGTCGGACAGCCCCAGCATTTT.